These 19 T cell receptor beta chains were sequenced from one sample in a study of response to subunit inactivated influenza vaccine. TCRdb independently ran MiXCR on the RT-PCR reads; one entry per CDR3 protein. The sample lists around 760,000 distinct CDR3 sequences, roughly 13% seen once, with 5.5% to 7% in the top ten. This specimen consisted of PBMCs from blood, obtained 14 to 15 days before vaccination. These receptors all come from a man between 50 and 59 years old who received an inactivated influenza vaccine.

In DNA form, the CDR3 reads TGTGCCAGCAGTTTATGGGGGGGAAACACCGGGGAGCTGTTTTTT. Its translation: CASSLWGGNTGELFF. This rearrangement joins TRBV27 to TRBJ2-2; TRBD2 matches at 7 bases. Trimming at V came to 1 base and at J to 2 bases, leaving 1 base not matched to a gene. The V gene's germline CDR1 is MNHEY and CDR2 SMNVEV (reference sequence). The CDR3 contains 15 residues.

The chain uses TRBV14 and TRBJ2-7; a possible D gene is TRBD1 (6 bases). V gave up 4 bases and J gave up 2 bases, with 12 bases separating them. Germline V gene lookup returns CDR1 SGHDN and CDR2 FVKESK. The CDR3 spans 14 residues. CDR3 bases: TGTGCCAGCAGCCTAGACAGGATCCCCTACGAGCAGTACTTC. It yields the protein CASSLDRIPYEQYF.

This clonotype was counted a few times. This chain connects TRBV20-1 to TRBJ2-7, with D maybe TRBD1 (6 bases). Trimming left V 6 bases short and J 0 bases short, with 18 bases between. In germline, CDR1 is DFQATT, CDR2 SNEGSKA (reference sequence). The CDR3 loop spans 15 amino acids. CDR3 in DNA: TGCAGTGCCAACTCCGGACAGCGCCTCTCCTACGAGCAGTACTTC. Its protein product is CSANSGQRLSYEQYF.

The rearrangement joins TRBV27 to TRBJ1-4; D gene uncertain. Germline assignment: CDR1 MNHEY and CDR2 SMNVEV (reference sequence). The V end lost 0 bases, the J end lost 7 bases, and 9 bases lay between the germline ends. The CDR3 extends over 14 amino acids. The CDR3 spells CASSLSFAAEKLFF. In DNA, the CDR3 is TGTGCCAGCAGTTTATCGTTTGCGGCTGAAAAACTGTTTTTT.

The chain employs TRBV2 and TRBJ1-1; 8 nucleotides match TRBD1. The germline CDR1 and CDR2 sequences are SNHLY and FYNNEI. V was clipped by 3 bases and J by 3 bases; unmatched bases: 6. This CDR3 is built from 15 residues. The CDR3 spells CASSDGQGSYTEAFF. As DNA, the CDR3 is TGTGCCAGCAGTGACGGACAGGGATCATACACTGAAGCTTTCTTT. The variable domain in full, with the rest retrieved from reference TRBV2 and TRBJ1-1, is EPEVTQTPSHQVTQMGQEVILRCVPISNHLYFYWYRQILGQKVEFLVSFYNNEISEKSEIFDDQFSVERPDGSNFTLKIRSTKLEDSAMYFCASSDGQGSYTEAFFGQGTRLTVV.

This clonotype appeared a few times. The chain combines TRBV12-3 or TRBV12-4 with TRBJ2-4; a weak D match, TRBD2 (5 bases). This CDR3 has 14 amino acids. Trimming removed 2 bases from V and 7 bases from J, with 12 bases in between. The chain's CDR3 is CASSLRGLANIQYF. CDR3 sequence (DNA): TGTGCCAGCAGTTTACGAGGGTTGGCCAACATTCAGTACTTC.

This clonotype has a handful of counts. The chain combines TRBV7-9 with TRBJ1-6, with 8 bases lining up with TRBD1. Germline-derived CDR1 and CDR2 are SEHNR and FQNEAQ (reference sequence). There are 13 residues in the CDR3. The J segment lost 9 bases and the V segment lost 5 bases, leaving 3 bases of the junction unmatched. The CDR3 reads CASSGTGLSPLHF. The CDR3 DNA sequence: TGTGCCAGCAGCGGGACAGGTCTTTCACCCCTCCACTTT.

This chain joins TRBV20-1 and TRBJ2-1, with D maybe TRBD2 (6 bases). The CDR3 length is 14 residues. V lost 3 bases and J 9 bases, leaving 18 bases between the germline ends. Germline CDR1 reads DFQATT; CDR2 reads SNEGSKA (reference sequence). CDR3 DNA: TGCAGTGCTAGGGGGCGGGACGATCTGAGTGAGCAGTTCTTC. This gives the protein CSARGRDDLSEQFF.

This rearrangement joins TRBV4-2 to TRBJ2-3; no reliable D call. The CDR3 is made up of 17 amino acids. Germline CDR1 is LGHNA and CDR2 is YNFKEQ. The ends were cut back, 0 bases at V and 4 bases at J, with 17 bases in the middle. The CDR3 spells CASSQDLGSAFPDTQYF. In DNA form, the CDR3 reads TGTGCCAGCAGCCAAGATTTGGGCTCGGCCTTCCCAGATACGCAGTATTTT.

The sample holds a few counts of this clonotype. V usage is TRBV7-2 and J usage is TRBJ2-3; no definite D call. Between the trimmed V and J ends, which lost 1 base and 2 bases, there was a span of 13 bases. The CDR3 is 16 amino acids. Germline-derived CDR1 and CDR2 are SGHTA and FQGNSA. As DNA, the CDR3 is TGTGCCAGCAGCTTAGAAGGGCTACTGAACACAGATACGCAGTATTTT. Residues: CASSLEGLLNTDTQYF.

In this sample, this clonotype turned up a few times. A read error may account for a junction end that differs from germline. J is TRBJ2-1 and V is TRBV2, with D possibly TRBD2 on 6 matching bases. Germline V gene lookup returns CDR1 SNHLY and CDR2 FYNNEI. The CDR3 is made up of 12 amino acids. This chain's CDR3 is CGSGGSHNEQFF. CDR3 coding DNA: TGCGGGAGCGGTGGGAGCCACAATGAGCAGTTCTTC.

The rearrangement uses TRBV6-1 and TRBJ2-1; D possibly corresponds to TRBD1 (5 bases). This CDR3 comprises 17 residues. Germline values: CDR1 MNHNS, CDR2 SASEGT. V lost 7 bases, J lost 4 bases, and 23 bases lay in between. CDR3 loop: CASNKLRGHGLYNEQFF. The CDR3 bases are TGTGCCAGCAATAAGCTAAGGGGCCACGGCCTATACAATGAGCAGTTCTTC.

The rearrangement links TRBV11-2 to TRBJ1-2; D unresolved. Per germline, CDR1 SGHAT and CDR2 FQNNGV. CDR3 length equals 15 residues. V lost 3 bases and J lost 3, with 14 bases in between. In DNA, the CDR3 is TGTGCCAGCAGCTTCTCAGTGTCATCCCACTATGGCTACACCTTC. Translation: CASSFSVSSHYGYTF.

The rearrangement links TRBV7-2 to TRBJ2-5, with D tentatively TRBD2 (5 bases). This CDR3 region has 12 residues. Germline CDR1 reads SGHTA; CDR2 reads FQGNSA. V shed 5 bases and J shed 7 bases, with 11 bases lying between them. The CDR3: CASSPLEATQYF. CDR3 in DNA: TGTGCCAGCAGCCCTTTGGAGGCGACCCAGTACTTC.

The sample holds a few counts of this clonotype. The chain joins TRBV29-1 to TRBJ2-3, with 13 bases aligning to TRBD2. The CDR3 covers 14 residues. Per germline, CDR1 SQVTM and CDR2 ANQGSEA. Trimming took 6 bases from V and 5 from J; bases not matched to a gene: 5. The CDR3 reads CSVGLAGVGDTQYF. The CDR3 region has the DNA TGCAGCGTCGGACTAGCGGGAGTGGGAGATACGCAGTATTTT.

This clonotype was counted at least ten times. The genes are TRBV5-6 and TRBJ2-5, with 9 bases matching TRBD2. CDR3 size: 15 residues. V shed 0 bases and J 2 bases; nucleotides not matched to a gene: 2. Germline assignment: CDR1 SGHDT and CDR2 YYEEEE. The DNA for the CDR3 is TGTGCCAGCAGCTTGGTTAGCGGGGGTCAAGAGACCCAGTACTTC. Protein sequence: CASSLVSGGQETQYF.

A few counts support this clonotype. The V and J genes are TRBV7-2 and TRBJ2-7; 8 nucleotides line up with TRBD1. This CDR3 spans 17 amino acids. The trim removed 4 bases at V and 0 bases at J, leaving 11 bases unmatched. CDR1 SGHTA and CDR2 FQGNSA come from the germline V gene. The CDR3 DNA sequence: TGTGCCAGCAGCTACGCCTGGACAGGGACGAGCTCCTACGAGCAGTACTTC. As protein: CASSYAWTGTSSYEQYF.

This clonotype was recorded once. DNA of the CDR3: TGCAGTGCTAGAAACCGCCTCCTGGGACTAGCGGGGGGGGGCAATGAGCAGTTCTTC. Its translation is CSARNRLLGLAGGGNEQFF. J is TRBJ2-1 and V is TRBV20-1, with 16 bases matching TRBD2. Germline-derived CDR1 and CDR2 are DFQATT and SNEGSKA (reference sequence). This CDR3 region has 19 residues. Trimming at V came to 2 bases and at J to 6 bases, leaving 13 bases not matched to a gene.

The chain employs TRBV12-3 or TRBV12-4 and TRBJ1-1; D is ambiguous. The CDR3 consists of 14 residues. Trimming cost V 3 bases and J 6 bases, with 14 bases left between them. The CDR3 region is CASSLVGIEPEAFF. CDR3 DNA: TGTGCCAGCAGTTTGGTGGGGATAGAGCCTGAAGCTTTCTTT.